This T cell receptor (beta chain) was retrieved from a study of cytotoxic CD8 clonotypes in ibrutinib-treated CLL. On the study more broadly: Responses: some 25 partial, 2 complete; after median about 68 months, around 15 stayed remitted, approximately twelve progressed. Notes on the study in general: Shared public clonotypes were rare, and on treatment they either got smaller or stayed the same.

The table came from immunoSEQ multiplex PCR; TCRdb's copy has only in-frame clones and leaves some out. This table holds 100,000 to 150,000 clones, 70% to 90% found once. Points on this clone: The antigen is undetermined.

Sequencing used PBMCs, obtained after 24 months of ibrutinib treatment. This sequence originates from a human donor with chronic lymphocytic leukemia.

The CDR3 sequence is CASSLGQGFYTEAFF. The CDR3 DNA reads as TGTGCCAGCAGTTTGGGGCAGGGGTTTTACACTGAAGCTTTCTTT. The chain has TRBV28 and TRBJ1-1, with D tentatively TRBD1 (6 bases). The CDR3 length is 15 residues. Looked up from germline, CDR1 is MDHEN and CDR2 is SYDVKM. The V end was cut by 3 bases, the J end by 3 bases, with 14 bases between. Complete variable domain (other parts from reference TRBV28 and TRBJ1-1): DVKVTQSSRYLVKRTGEKVFLECVQDMDHENMFWYRQDPGLGLRLIYFSYDVKMKEKGDIPEGYSVSREKKERFSLILESASTNQTSMYLCASSLGQGFYTEAFFGQGTRLTVV.